Each of the 32 T cell receptor beta chains below was sequenced from the same sample in a study of blood T cell repertoires in COVID-19 (dated by TCRdb to the early 2020s). Library preparation was by the immunoSEQ multiplex PCR assay. The immuneACCESS repertoire file appears here via TCRdb, limited to in-frame rearrangements. These files lack a portion of the clones; in checked studies, under half of the deficit traces to unresolved V genes, and the cause of the others is not known. The table for this sample lists 88,000 or so clones; 70% to 80% of them were counted only once. Of the sample, about 24% is held by the ten largest clones. The sequencing sample was made of peripheral blood. Receptor source: a human donor in a cohort sampled during active COVID-19.

This sequence joins TRBV3-1 (or the pseudogene TRBV3-2) and TRBJ2-7; TRBD1 aligns across 11 bases. V shed 4 bases, J shed 3 bases, and the junction held 5 bases outside the gene matches. The CDR3 has 15 residues. Germline V lookup: CDR1 LGHDT, CDR2 YNNKEL (reference sequence). The CDR3: CASSPTGQGGYEQYF. The CDR3 DNA is TGTGCCAGCAGCCCGACGGGACAGGGGGGCTACGAGCAGTACTTC.

The chain is built from TRBV19 and TRBJ2-1; TRBD2 matches at 7 bases. Germline values: CDR1 LNHDA, CDR2 SQIVND (reference sequence). The CDR3 is made up of 17 amino acids. V was pared by 3 bases and J by 0 bases, with 8 bases of the junction left unmatched. The CDR3 loop reads CASSIGGRGSSYNEQFF. CDR3 nucleotide sequence: TGTGCCAGTAGTATTGGAGGGCGGGGGAGCTCCTACAATGAGCAGTTCTTC.

This chain links TRBV19 with TRBJ2-3; TRBD2 agrees at 9 bases. From germline, CDR1 is LNHDA and CDR2 SQIVND (reference sequence). V lost 3 bases, J lost 4 bases, and 17 bases stayed unmatched. The CDR3 is 19 residues long. The CDR3 DNA reads as TGTGCCAGTAGTATCTCTCAGGGGCGGACTAGCGTGTCTTCAGATACGCAGTATTTT. This translates into CASSISQGRTSVSSDTQYF.

This chain connects TRBV9 to TRBJ2-1; possible D gene TRBD2, 5 bases. V was cut by 0 bases and J by 5 bases, with 9 bases left in between. The germline V gene encodes CDR1 SGDLS and CDR2 YYNGEE. The CDR3 length is 14 residues. CDR3 amino acids: CASSVGERHNEQFF. The CDR3 DNA follows: TGTGCCAGCAGCGTAGGGGAGCGGCACAATGAGCAGTTCTTC.

This chain uses TRBV2 with TRBJ2-7; D is perhaps TRBD1 (6 bases). This CDR3 is built from 13 residues. Trimming removed 6 bases from V and 3 bases from J, with 12 bases in between. The germline V gene encodes CDR1 SNHLY and CDR2 FYNNEI. The CDR3 coding sequence is TGTGCCAGCAGCACAGGGTTTATCTACGAGCAGTACTTC. Protein: CASSTGFIYEQYF.

The chain uses TRBV11-2 and TRBJ2-7, with D perhaps matching TRBD1 (5 bases). The V end was cut by 1 base, the J end by 0 bases, with 10 bases between. This CDR3 has 15 residues. Germline V CDR1 and CDR2: SGHAT, FQNNGV. CDR3 DNA: TGTGCCAGCAGCTTAGTTAGGGGAAGCTCCTACGAGCAGTACTTC. Its translation: CASSLVRGSSYEQYF. Based on the CDR3 plus reference TRBV11-2 and TRBJ2-7, the full variable domain is EAGVAQSPRYKIIEKRQSVAFWCNPISGHATLYWYQQILGQGPKLLIQFQNNGVVDDSQLPKDRFSAERLKGVDSTLKIQPAKLEDSAVYLCASSLVRGSSYEQYFGPGTRLTVT.

The gene calls are TRBV19 and TRBJ1-5; the D is unclear. Germline CDR1 and CDR2: LNHDA and SQIVND (reference sequence). The V end was cut by 3 bases, the J end by 9 bases, with 12 bases between. The length of the CDR3 is 13 residues. The CDR3 DNA follows: TGTGCCAGTAGTATGGCCTCTTACCGGCCCCAGCATTTT. Amino acids: CASSMASYRPQHF.

This sequence joins TRBV7-8 and TRBJ2-5; 8 positions match TRBD1. This CDR3 has 16 residues. J lost 1 base, V lost 5 bases, and 9 bases had no gene match. Germline V CDR1 and CDR2: SGHVS, FQNEAQ. CDR3 coding DNA: TGTGCCAGCAGCATAATTGGGACAGGAGGCCAAGAGACCCAGTACTTC. Protein product: CASSIIGTGGQETQYF. The complete variable domain, with remaining parts taken from reference TRBV7-8 and TRBJ2-5, reads GAGVSQSPRYKVAKRGQDVALRCDPISGHVSLFWYQQALGQGPEFLTYFQNEAQLDKSGLPSDRFFAERPEGSVSTLKIQRTQQEDSAVYLCASSIIGTGGQETQYFGPGTRLLVL.

The rearrangement uses TRBV10-3 and TRBJ1-1; possible D gene TRBD1, 5 bases. The CDR3 consists of 16 residues. The V end was cut by 1 base, the J end by 0 bases, with 12 bases between. The germline CDR1 and CDR2 sequences are ENHRY and SYGVKD. The CDR3 loop reads CAISEWSGPLNTEAFF. The CDR3 region has the DNA TGTGCCATCAGTGAGTGGTCAGGGCCCTTGAACACTGAAGCTTTCTTT.

This clone was recorded once. The V gene is TRBV27, the J gene TRBJ2-2, with TRBD2 identical over 12 bases. CDR1 is MNHEY, CDR2 SMNVEV, per germline (reference sequence). The CDR3 extends over 16 amino acids. Trimming took 6 bases from V and 3 from J; bases not matched to a gene: 5. The CDR3 region is CASSPLAGGDTGELFF. In DNA form, the CDR3 reads TGTGCCAGCAGCCCACTAGCGGGAGGAGACACCGGGGAGCTGTTTTTT.

This chain connects TRBV7-2 to TRBJ2-1, with a weak D call TRBD2 (6 bases). CDR3 length: 14 residues. Between the trimmed V and J ends, which lost 7 bases and 8 bases, there was a span of 18 bases. Germline V gives CDR1 SGHTA, CDR2 FQGNSA. CDR3 loop: CASIPSEGRDEQFF. DNA for the CDR3: TGTGCCAGCATCCCCTCGGAGGGGCGGGATGAGCAGTTCTTC.

The gene calls are TRBV19 and TRBJ2-7, with 8 nucleotides matching TRBD2. This CDR3 has 15 residues. Germline V gene sequence: CDR1 LNHDA, CDR2 SQIVND (reference sequence). J was trimmed by 3 bases and V by 2 bases; bases with no gene match: 6. The CDR3 is CASSILGSGIYEQYF. The CDR3 nucleotides read TGTGCCAGTAGTATATTGGGTAGCGGGATCTACGAGCAGTACTTC.

V is TRBV19 and J is TRBJ1-1; 7 nucleotides agree with TRBD1. Losses at the gene ends were 7 bases for V and 1 base for J; bases not matched to a gene: 6. CDR1 LNHDA and CDR2 SQIVND come from the germline V gene (reference sequence). CDR3 size: 14 residues. The CDR3 DNA reads as TGTGCCAGTAACTCCCGGGACAGGAACACTGAAGCTTTCTTT. It yields the protein CASNSRDRNTEAFF.

The V and J genes are TRBV4-1 and TRBJ2-7, with 8 bases identical to TRBD1. This CDR3 has 17 amino acids. V lost 0 bases to trimming and J lost 3 bases; unmatched junction nucleotides: 10. Germline V gives CDR1 MGHRA, CDR2 YSYEKL. The CDR3, as DNA: TGCGCCAGCAGCCAAGATATTGGACAGGGTGCTCTCTACGAGCAGTACTTC. Translated: CASSQDIGQGALYEQYF.

This sequence joins TRBV30 and TRBJ2-7; 7 bases fit TRBD2. Trimming removed 2 bases from V and 6 bases from J; junction bases left unmatched: 7. The CDR3 has 13 amino acids. The germline V gene encodes CDR1 GTSNPN and CDR2 SVGIG (reference sequence). The CDR3 reads CAWSPSGTREQYF. In DNA, the CDR3 is TGTGCCTGGAGTCCTAGCGGAACGCGCGAGCAGTACTTC.

This chain uses TRBV11-2 with TRBJ2-5; D is uncertain. Germline V CDR1 and CDR2: SGHAT, FQNNGV. Trimming removed 4 bases from V and 7 bases from J, with 10 bases in between. This CDR3 is 12 amino acids long. CDR3 sequence (DNA): TGTGCCAGCAGCTCCCTTATTCGGACCCAGTACTTC. Encoded protein: CASSSLIRTQYF.

This chain links TRBV7-2 with TRBJ1-2; D is undetermined. The V gene lost 5 bases and the J gene lost 8 bases, with 15 bases spanning the gap. The CDR3 totals 13 residues. From germline, CDR1 is SGHTA and CDR2 FQGNSA. CDR3 loop: CASSIQITGGYTF. The DNA of the CDR3 is TGTGCCAGCAGCATACAGATTACCGGCGGCTACACCTTC.

This clone was observed a few times. The chain uses TRBV10-3 and TRBJ2-7; 8 bases are shared with TRBD1. This CDR3 has 15 residues. Germline V gene lookup returns CDR1 ENHRY and CDR2 SYGVKD. Trimming removed 0 bases from V and 1 base from J; junction bases left unmatched: 2. In nucleotides, the CDR3 is TGTGCCATCAGTGAGTCGGGACAGGAGTCCTACGAGCAGTACTTC. Its translation is CAISESGQESYEQYF.

About this clone: At the DNA level, this CDR3 is encoded by other sequences in the same sample as well. The chain joins TRBV5-1 to TRBJ1-2, with 8 bases identical to TRBD1. Germline trimming cut 0 bases from V and 5 bases from J; bases unmatched to any gene: 0. This CDR3 spans 13 amino acids. Germline V gene data show CDR1 as SGHRS and CDR2 as YFSETQ. The CDR3 spells CASSLDRGYGYTF. The CDR3 DNA reads as TGCGCCAGCAGCTTGGACAGGGGGTATGGCTACACCTTC.

Many counts were recorded for this clone. The rearrangement joins TRBV2 to TRBJ2-1, with 12 bases identical to TRBD2. The CDR3 is made up of 15 amino acids. CDR1 is SNHLY, CDR2 FYNNEI, per germline. Losses at the gene ends were 7 bases for V and 6 bases for J; bases not matched to a gene: 7. The DNA for the CDR3 is TGTGCCAGCATAGCGACTAGCGGGAGACCCAATGAGCAGTTCTTC. Protein product: CASIATSGRPNEQFF.

V gene TRBV2 combines with J gene TRBJ2-3; 10 bases line up with TRBD2. Unmatched junction bases numbered 2, after V lost 4 bases and J lost 1 base. Germline values: CDR1 SNHLY, CDR2 FYNNEI. The CDR3 loop spans 15 amino acids. CDR3 protein: CASSGTSGGTDTQYF. The CDR3 DNA follows: TGTGCCAGCAGTGGAACTAGCGGGGGCACAGATACGCAGTATTTT.

By share, this clone ranks as hyperexpanded. The rearrangement uses TRBV7-9 and TRBJ1-4; tentative D call: TRBD1 (5 bases). Germline V gene data show CDR1 as SEHNR and CDR2 as FQNEAQ (reference sequence). This CDR3 contains 18 residues. The V and J ends lost 0 bases and 4 bases respectively, with 18 bases between them. CDR3 sequence (DNA): TGTGCCAGCAGCTTAGCAGCCTCGGGGCAGGGACTTAATGAAAAACTGTTTTTT. It is translated as CASSLAASGQGLNEKLFF.

V and J are TRBV4-1 and TRBJ1-2, with D uncertain. Germline assignment: CDR1 MGHRA and CDR2 YSYEKL. The CDR3 is made up of 14 amino acids. Trimming removed 4 bases from V and 5 bases from J, with 14 bases in between. CDR3 DNA sequence: TGCGCCAGCAGCCTCCAGGTTATTGGATATGGCTACACCTTC. As protein: CASSLQVIGYGYTF.

This clone was observed a single time. The chain carries TRBV18 and TRBJ1-3; maybe TRBD1 (6 bases). The germline V gene has CDR1 KGHSH and CDR2 LQKENI. The length of the CDR3 is 15 residues. Trimming took 4 bases from V and 4 from J, leaving 14 bases between them. DNA of the CDR3: TGTGCCAGCTCACAACCCCCGGGACAAGGAAACACCATATATTTT. Its protein product is CASSQPPGQGNTIYF.

This clone was seen a handful of times. This sequence joins TRBV19 and TRBJ2-1; TRBD2 matches 8 bases. This CDR3 is built from 16 residues. J lost 8 bases, V lost 7 bases, and 16 bases had no gene match. CDR1 LNHDA and CDR2 SQIVND come from the germline V gene (reference sequence). This chain's CDR3 is CASTLHGGRPLYEQFF. CDR3 nucleotide sequence: TGTGCCAGTACCCTCCACGGCGGGAGGCCCTTGTATGAGCAGTTCTTC.

The chain uses TRBV5-4 and TRBJ1-5; D is perhaps TRBD1 (6 bases). Germline CDR1 and CDR2: SGHNT and YYREEE (reference sequence). The CDR3 consists of 16 residues. V dropped 3 bases and J dropped 7 bases, with 20 bases sitting between them. Written as DNA, the CDR3 is TGTGCCAGCAGCTCTGATGGGGGGGGCTGGGACCAGCCCCAGCATTTT. It translates to CASSSDGGGWDQPQHF. Full variable domain (outside the CDR3, taken from reference TRBV5-4 and TRBJ1-5): ETGVTQSPTHLIKTRGQQVTLRCSSQSGHNTVSWYQQALGQGPQFIFQYYREEENGRGNFPPRFSGLQFPNYSSELNVNALELDDSALYLCASSSDGGGWDQPQHFGDGTRLSIL.

The V gene is TRBV18, the J gene TRBJ2-4; possibly TRBD1 for D (5 bases). Germline values: CDR1 KGHSH, CDR2 LQKENI. V was trimmed by 0 bases and J by 4 bases, leaving 13 bases between them. CDR3 size: 16 residues. CDR3 DNA: TGTGCCAGCTCACCACCTCCTCGGACACCGAAAAACATTCAGTACTTC. Translated: CASSPPPRTPKNIQYF.

This clone was detected only once. The V gene is TRBV10-3, the J gene TRBJ2-2; 9 bases are a match to TRBD2. V shed 10 bases, J shed 6 bases, and the junction held 12 bases outside the gene matches. CDR1 is ENHRY and CDR2 is SYGVKD in the germline V gene. This CDR3 contains 15 residues. CDR3 nucleotide sequence: TGTGCCACACTTGATCTGGGACTAGCTGCCGGGGAGCTGTTTTTT. Amino acids: CATLDLGLAAGELFF.

V is TRBV10-3 and J is TRBJ2-1, with TRBD1 matching 9 bases. The CDR3 sequence is 13 residues long. Germline CDR1 is ENHRY and CDR2 is SYGVKD. V gave up 6 bases and J gave up 7 bases; unmatched junction bases: 4. The CDR3 loop is CAIRTGGENEQFF. DNA of the CDR3: TGTGCCATCAGGACAGGGGGAGAGAATGAGCAGTTCTTC.

The J gene is TRBJ2-5, the V gene TRBV5-4; tentatively, D is TRBD1 (6 bases). The CDR3 has 14 residues. V was clipped by 0 bases and J by 5 bases, with 11 bases between them. CDR1 is SGHNT, CDR2 YYREEE, per germline (reference sequence). CDR3 loop: CASSLAGAGETQYF. For the CDR3, the DNA is TGTGCCAGCAGCTTGGCAGGGGCTGGGGAGACCCAGTACTTC.

The chain is built from TRBV19 and TRBJ1-5, with TRBD1 matching over 7 bases. In germline, CDR1 is LNHDA, CDR2 SQIVND (reference sequence). The CDR3 length is 15 residues. V shed 7 bases and J 0 bases; nucleotides not matched to a gene: 6. The CDR3, as DNA: TGTGCCAGTACCGCGGGACAGCATAGCAATCAGCCCCAGCATTTT. This codes for CASTAGQHSNQPQHF.

This clone was seen more than once but under ten times. V and J are TRBV6-5 and TRBJ1-1; perhaps TRBD1 as D (6 bases). The CDR3 consists of 12 residues. Germline V gene sequence: CDR1 MNHEY, CDR2 SVGAGI. Trimming took off 8 bases at V and 10 bases at J, with 17 bases between the two ends. DNA of the CDR3: TGTGCCAGCGGGGGCAGGGCTCGTTTAGCTTTCTTT. Translating it yields CASGGRARLAFF.